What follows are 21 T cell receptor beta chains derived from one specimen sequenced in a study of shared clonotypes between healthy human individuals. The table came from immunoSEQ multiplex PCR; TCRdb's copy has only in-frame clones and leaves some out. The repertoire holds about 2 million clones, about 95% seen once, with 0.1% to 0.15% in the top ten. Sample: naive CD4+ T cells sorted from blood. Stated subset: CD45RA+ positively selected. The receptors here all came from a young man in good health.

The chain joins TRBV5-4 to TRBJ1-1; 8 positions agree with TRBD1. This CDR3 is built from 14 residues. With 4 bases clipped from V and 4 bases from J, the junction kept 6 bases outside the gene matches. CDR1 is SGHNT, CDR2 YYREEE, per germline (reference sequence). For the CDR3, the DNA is TGTGCCAGCAGCACGATACAGGGGGTCACTGAAGCTTTCTTT. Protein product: CASSTIQGVTEAFF.

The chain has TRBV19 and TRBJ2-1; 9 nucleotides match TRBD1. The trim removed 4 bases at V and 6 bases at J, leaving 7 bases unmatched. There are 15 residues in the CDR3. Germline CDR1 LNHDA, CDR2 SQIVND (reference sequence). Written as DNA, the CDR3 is TGTGCCAGTAGTAATCGGGACAGGGTCCCCAATGAGCAGTTCTTC. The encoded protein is CASSNRDRVPNEQFF.

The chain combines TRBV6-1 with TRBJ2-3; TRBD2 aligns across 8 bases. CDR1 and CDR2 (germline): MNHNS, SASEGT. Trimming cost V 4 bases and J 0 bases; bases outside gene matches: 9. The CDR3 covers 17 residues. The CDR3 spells CASSVGGSGGSTDTQYF. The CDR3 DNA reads TGTGCCAGCAGTGTCGGGGGGAGCGGGGGAAGCACAGATACGCAGTATTTT.

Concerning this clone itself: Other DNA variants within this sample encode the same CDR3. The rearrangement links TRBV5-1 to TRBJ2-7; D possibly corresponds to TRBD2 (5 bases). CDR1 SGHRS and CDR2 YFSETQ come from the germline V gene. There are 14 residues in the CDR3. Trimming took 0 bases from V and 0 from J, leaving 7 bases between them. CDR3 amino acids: CASSLGGLSYEQYF. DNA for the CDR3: TGCGCCAGCAGCTTGGGAGGGCTCTCCTACGAGCAGTACTTC.

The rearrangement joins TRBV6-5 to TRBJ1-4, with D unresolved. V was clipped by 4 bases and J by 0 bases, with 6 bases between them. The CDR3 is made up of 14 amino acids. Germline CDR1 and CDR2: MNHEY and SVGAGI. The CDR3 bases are TGTGCCAGCAGTTTTTCTGCAACTAATGAAAAACTGTTTTTT. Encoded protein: CASSFSATNEKLFF.

For the CDR3, the DNA is TGTGCCAGCAGCTTAGGTTCGACTAGCAGCAATGAGCAGTTCTTC. This codes for CASSLGSTSSNEQFF. This chain joins TRBV11-2 and TRBJ2-1; 7 bases are shared with TRBD2. The CDR3 totals 15 residues. Looked up from germline, CDR1 is SGHAT and CDR2 is FQNNGV. The junction had 6 bases not matched to a gene; V was cut back by 1 base and J by 6 bases.

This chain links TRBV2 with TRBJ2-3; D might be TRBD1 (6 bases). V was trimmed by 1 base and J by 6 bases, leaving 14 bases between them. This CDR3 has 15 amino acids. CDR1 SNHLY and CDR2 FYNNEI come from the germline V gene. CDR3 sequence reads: CASSEEWGLHDTQYF. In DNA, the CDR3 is TGTGCCAGCAGTGAAGAGTGGGGGCTCCATGATACGCAGTATTTT.

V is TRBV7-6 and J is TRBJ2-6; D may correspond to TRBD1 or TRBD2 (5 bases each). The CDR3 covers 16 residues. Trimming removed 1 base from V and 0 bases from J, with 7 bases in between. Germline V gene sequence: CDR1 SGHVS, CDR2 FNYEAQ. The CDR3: CASSLVGGSGANVLTF. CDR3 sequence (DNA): TGTGCCAGCAGCTTAGTTGGGGGCTCTGGGGCCAACGTCCTGACTTTC.

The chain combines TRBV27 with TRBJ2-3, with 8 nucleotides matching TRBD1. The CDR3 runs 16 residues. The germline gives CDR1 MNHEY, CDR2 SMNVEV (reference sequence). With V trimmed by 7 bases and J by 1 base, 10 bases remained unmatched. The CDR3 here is CASTSDRGRGTDTQYF. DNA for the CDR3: TGTGCCAGCACCTCTGACAGGGGAAGGGGCACAGATACGCAGTATTTT.

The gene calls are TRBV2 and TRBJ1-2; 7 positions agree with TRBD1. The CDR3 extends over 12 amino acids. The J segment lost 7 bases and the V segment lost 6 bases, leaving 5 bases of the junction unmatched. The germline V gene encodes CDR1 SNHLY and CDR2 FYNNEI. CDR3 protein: CASRTGIGGYTF. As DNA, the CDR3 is TGTGCCAGCAGGACAGGGATTGGTGGCTACACCTTC. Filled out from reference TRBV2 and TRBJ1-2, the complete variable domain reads EPEVTQTPSHQVTQMGQEVILRCVPISNHLYFYWYRQILGQKVEFLVSFYNNEISEKSEIFDDQFSVERPDGSNFTLKIRSTKLEDSAMYFCASRTGIGGYTFGSGTRLTVV.

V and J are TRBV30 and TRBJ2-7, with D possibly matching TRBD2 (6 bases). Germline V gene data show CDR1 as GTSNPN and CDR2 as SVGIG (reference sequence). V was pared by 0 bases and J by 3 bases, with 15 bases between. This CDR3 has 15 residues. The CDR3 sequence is CAWSVPEGSYYEQYF. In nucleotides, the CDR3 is TGTGCCTGGAGTGTCCCGGAGGGCAGCTACTACGAGCAGTACTTC.

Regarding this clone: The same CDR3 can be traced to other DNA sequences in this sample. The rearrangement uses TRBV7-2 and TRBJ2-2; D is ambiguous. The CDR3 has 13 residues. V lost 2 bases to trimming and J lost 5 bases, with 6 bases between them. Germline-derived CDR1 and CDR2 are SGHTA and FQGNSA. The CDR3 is CASSLRLTGELFF. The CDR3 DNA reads TGTGCCAGCAGCTTAAGGCTGACCGGGGAGCTGTTTTTT.

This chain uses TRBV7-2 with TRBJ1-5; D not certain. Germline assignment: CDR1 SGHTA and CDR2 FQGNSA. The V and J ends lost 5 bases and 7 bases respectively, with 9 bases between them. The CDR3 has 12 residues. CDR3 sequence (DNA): TGTGCCAGCAGCCCCCATTCCCAGCCCCAGCATTTT. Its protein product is CASSPHSQPQHF. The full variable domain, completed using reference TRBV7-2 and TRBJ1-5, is GAGVSQSPSNKVTEKGKDVELRCDPISGHTALYWYRQSLGQGLEFLIYFQGNSAPDKSGLPSDRFSAERTGGSVSTLTIQRTQQEDSAVYLCASSPHSQPQHFGDGTRLSIL.

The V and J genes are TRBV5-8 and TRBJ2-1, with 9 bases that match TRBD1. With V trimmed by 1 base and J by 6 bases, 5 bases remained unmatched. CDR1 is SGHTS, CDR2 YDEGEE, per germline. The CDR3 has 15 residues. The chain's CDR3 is CASSLSRTGANEQFF. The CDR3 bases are TGTGCCAGCAGCTTGTCGCGGACAGGGGCCAATGAGCAGTTCTTC.

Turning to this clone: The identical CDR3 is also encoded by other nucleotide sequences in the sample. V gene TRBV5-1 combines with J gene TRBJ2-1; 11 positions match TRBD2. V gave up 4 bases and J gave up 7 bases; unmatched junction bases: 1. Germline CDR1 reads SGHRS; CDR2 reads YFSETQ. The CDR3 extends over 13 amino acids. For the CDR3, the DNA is TGCGCCAGCAGCCTAGCGGGGGGTAATGAGCAGTTCTTC. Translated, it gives CASSLAGGNEQFF.

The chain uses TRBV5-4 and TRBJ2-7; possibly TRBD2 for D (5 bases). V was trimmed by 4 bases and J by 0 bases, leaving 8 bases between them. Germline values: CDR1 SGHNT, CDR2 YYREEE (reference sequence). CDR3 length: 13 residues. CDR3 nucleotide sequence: TGTGCCAGCAGCCGAGACTACTCCTACGAGCAGTACTTC. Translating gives CASSRDYSYEQYF.

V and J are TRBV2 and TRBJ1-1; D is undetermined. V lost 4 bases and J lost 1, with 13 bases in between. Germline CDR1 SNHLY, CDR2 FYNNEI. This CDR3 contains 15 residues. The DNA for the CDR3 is TGTGCCAGCAGTGGCCGGGAGGGTCCGAACACTGAAGCTTTCTTT. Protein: CASSGREGPNTEAFF. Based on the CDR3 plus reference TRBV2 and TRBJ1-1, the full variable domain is EPEVTQTPSHQVTQMGQEVILRCVPISNHLYFYWYRQILGQKVEFLVSFYNNEISEKSEIFDDQFSVERPDGSNFTLKIRSTKLEDSAMYFCASSGREGPNTEAFFGQGTRLTVV.

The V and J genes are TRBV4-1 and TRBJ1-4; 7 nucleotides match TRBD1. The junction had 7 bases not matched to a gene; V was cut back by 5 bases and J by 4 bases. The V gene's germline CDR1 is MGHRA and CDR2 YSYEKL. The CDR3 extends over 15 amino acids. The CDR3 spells CASSAPDRFNEKLFF. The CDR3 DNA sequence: TGCGCCAGCAGCGCCCCGGACAGGTTTAATGAAAAACTGTTTTTT.

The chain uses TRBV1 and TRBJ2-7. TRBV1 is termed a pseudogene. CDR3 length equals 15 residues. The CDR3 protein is CTSSSHRDPSHEQYF. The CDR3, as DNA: TGCACCAGCAGCTCTCACCGGGACCCGTCCCACGAGCAGTACTTC.

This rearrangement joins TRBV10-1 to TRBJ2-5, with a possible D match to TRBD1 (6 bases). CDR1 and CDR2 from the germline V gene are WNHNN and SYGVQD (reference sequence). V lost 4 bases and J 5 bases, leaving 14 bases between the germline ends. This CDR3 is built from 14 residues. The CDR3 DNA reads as TGCGCCAGCAGTGCTACACAGGGTGGTGAGACCCAGTACTTC. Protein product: CASSATQGGETQYF.

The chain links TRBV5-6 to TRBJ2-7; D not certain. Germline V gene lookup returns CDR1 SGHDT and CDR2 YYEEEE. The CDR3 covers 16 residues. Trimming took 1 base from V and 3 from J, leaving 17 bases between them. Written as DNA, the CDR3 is TGTGCCAGCAGCTTGCGTAAAGGGCCCTCCCTCTACGAGCAGTACTTC. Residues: CASSLRKGPSLYEQYF.